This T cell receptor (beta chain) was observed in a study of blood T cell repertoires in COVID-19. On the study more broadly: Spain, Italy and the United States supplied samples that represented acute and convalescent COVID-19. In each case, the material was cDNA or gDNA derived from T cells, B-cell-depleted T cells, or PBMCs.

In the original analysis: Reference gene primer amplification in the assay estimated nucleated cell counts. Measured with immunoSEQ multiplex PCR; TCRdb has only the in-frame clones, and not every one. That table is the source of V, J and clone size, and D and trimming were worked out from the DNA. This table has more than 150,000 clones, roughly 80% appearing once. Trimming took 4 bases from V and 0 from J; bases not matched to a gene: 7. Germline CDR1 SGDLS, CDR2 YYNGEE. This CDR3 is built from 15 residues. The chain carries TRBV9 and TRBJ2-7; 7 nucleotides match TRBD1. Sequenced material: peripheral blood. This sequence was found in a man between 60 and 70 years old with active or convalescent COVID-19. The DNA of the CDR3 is TGTGCCAGCAGCCGAGTAGCAGGGGGCTCCTACGAGCAGTACTTC. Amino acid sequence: CASSRVAGGSYEQYF.